This note documents a single T cell receptor beta chain sequence. There are a few counts of this clone. What this receptor recognizes is not known. Per-base quality was not reported, and no clone a single base away is much larger than it. This specimen comes from a study of blood T cell repertoires in COVID-19 (dated by TCRdb to the early 2020s). Some background on the complete study: Samples covering the acute and convalescent phases of COVID-19 were provided by collaborators in the United States, Italy and Spain. The material from the prospective study consisted of cDNA or gDNA derived from T cells, B-cell-depleted T cells, or PBMCs. The dataset comprised deeply sampled blood TCRbeta repertoires from subjects exposed to, actively infected with, or recovered from COVID-19. A freely available public database, intended as a resource for researchers studying the immune response to SARS-CoV-2, is where the repertoires were released. Samples came from the ongoing ImmuneRACE study (first 160 participants) plus 1,254 subjects from 6 global collaborators. The sample metadata nearly always contained a de-identified subject ID, COVID-19 status, age in years and sex. Where available, HLA class I and class II types were taken from metadata supplied by the sample provider and were not determined by assay-based typing.

TCRbeta CDR3 regions were amplified from genomic DNA using the immunoSEQ Assay, a bias-controlled multiplex PCR. As for the original processing: The number of nucleated cells in each sample was estimated from the amplification of reference gene primers within the assay. Sequence reads were collapsed and filtered to measure the absolute abundance of every unique TCRbeta CDR3 rearrangement. For each sample, productive Simpson clonality was calculated as the square root of Simpson's diversity index across productive rearrangements. TCRdb retrieved this table from immuneACCESS and kept in-frame rearrangements only. Not all clones are present; in checked studies, unresolved V genes account for under half, and no reason is known for the remainder. D and trimming come from the DNA, and the V and J calls and clone size come from that table. The sample table shows hundreds of thousands of clones, and about nine tenths are seen once. In total, the top ten clones hold 1.4% to 1.5% of the sample.

The CDR3 numbers 14 residues from cysteine through phenylalanine. The only DNA kept is the CDR3, 42 bases in frame from the first base. The germline V gene (reference sequence) provides CDR1 GTSNPN and CDR2 SVGIG. The germline V and J ends show losses of 3 bases and 7 bases respectively, and no gene match explains 7 bases of the junction. The collaborating institutions used their own protocols to collect whole blood in K2EDTA tubes. Collaborator samples were shipped for TCRbeta analysis as frozen whole blood, isolated PBMCs, or DNA extracted from either sample type. The paper as a whole reports these results and caveats: The quantity of clinical and demographic metadata differed by source and by participant and was supplied without curation.

Sequencing was done on a sample of peripheral blood. The TCR was taken from a woman aged 30 to 39 with active or convalescent COVID-19. The rearranged chain carries TRBV30 and TRBJ1-2; 11 central nucleotides agree with TRBD1. The CDR3 protein is CAWSVGQGAGGYTF. The DNA sequence reads TGTGCCTGGAGCGTTGGACAGGGGGCAGGTGGCTACACCTTC.